The present T cell receptor beta chain was sequenced within a study of T cell responses to AZD1222 COVID-19 vaccine. Between the trimmed V and J ends, which lost 2 bases and 9 bases, there was a span of 8 bases. Per germline, CDR1 MNHNS and CDR2 SASEGT. There are 13 residues in the CDR3. Repertoires were generated with immunoSEQ multiplex PCR, while TCRdb's copy carries only in-frame clones and drops some. The sample lists roughly 120,000 clones; around nine tenths were seen once. Some second doses came at about 4 weeks and others at about 12 weeks; these were pooled. The chain links TRBV6-1 to TRBJ1-6; D perhaps matches TRBD1 (5 bases). This specimen consisted of peripheral blood, obtained 28 days after the second AZD1222 dose. This sequence was found in an adult who received the AZD1222 COVID-19 vaccine. DNA of the CDR3: TGTGCCAGCAGTGAACAGGGTTTTTCACCCCTCCACTTT. Amino acid sequence: CASSEQGFSPLHF.